The entry below describes one TCR beta chain. Its antigen is currently unknown. This record belongs to a study of cytomegalovirus exposure and HLA in healthy donors. Across the whole study: The roughly 110 validation repertoires matched the 650 to 850 first-cohort repertoires in platform, a later analysis reported. Study-level findings and limits: There were 150 to 200 TCR beta chains listed as cytomegalovirus-associated.

The V and J ends lost 5 bases and 1 base, in that order; junction bases with no gene match: 10. CDR1 SGHTA and CDR2 FQGNSA come from the germline V gene. The CDR3 is 18 residues long. Sequencing used immunoSEQ multiplex PCR; TCRdb keeps in-frame clones, though not all of them. The sample lists tens of thousands of clones; around 94% were seen once. The donors were in the approximately 110-subject validation cohort; that cohort was separate from the approximately 670-subject first cohort. This TCR was sampled from a young woman in good health and CMV-seropositive. The chain links TRBV7-2 to TRBJ2-3; 12 bases fit TRBD2. The sequencing input was PBMCs. The CDR3 sequence: CASSPRQTSGGRTDTQYF. In nucleotides, the CDR3 is TGTGCCAGCAGCCCGCGACAGACTAGCGGGGGACGCACAGATACGCAGTATTTT.